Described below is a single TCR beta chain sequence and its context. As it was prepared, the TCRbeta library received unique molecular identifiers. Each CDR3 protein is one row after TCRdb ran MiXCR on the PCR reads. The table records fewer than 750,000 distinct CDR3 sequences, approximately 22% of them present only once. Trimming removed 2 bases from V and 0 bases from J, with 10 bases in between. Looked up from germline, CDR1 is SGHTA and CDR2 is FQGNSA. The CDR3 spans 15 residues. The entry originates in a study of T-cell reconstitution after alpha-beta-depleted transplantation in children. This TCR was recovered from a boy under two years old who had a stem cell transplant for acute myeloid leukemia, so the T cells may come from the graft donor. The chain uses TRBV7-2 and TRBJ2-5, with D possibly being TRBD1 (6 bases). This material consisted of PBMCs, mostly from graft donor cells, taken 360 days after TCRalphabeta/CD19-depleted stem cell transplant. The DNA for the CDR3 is TGTGCCAGCAGCTTATCAGGGGTGTACCAAGAGACCCAGTACTTC. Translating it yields CASSLSGVYQETQYF.